This T cell receptor beta chain was sequenced during a study of identical twins. All donors were healthy Caucasians. A template switching step contributed a universal primer site, while unique molecular identifiers were present in the cDNA. TCRdb processed the 5' RACE reads anew with MiXCR; each CDR3 protein has one entry. The sample shows under 900,000 distinct CDR3 sequences, over 15% of them seen only once. The V gene end was trimmed by 8 bases and the J gene end by 6 bases; junction bases not matched to a gene: 6. Germline CDR1 reads SQVTM; CDR2 reads ANQGSEA. CDR3 size: 12 residues. This sample also belongs to another study, concerning T cells expressing NK-cell markers. From that report: Dominant NKG2C+ clonotypes were found to form about 1.0-7.0% of CD8+ T cells in six donors. The CD3+CD56-NKG2C+ fraction of a few donors was likewise dominated by these clonotypes.

The receptor comes from a woman aged 18-30 years in good health. The chain carries TRBV29-1 and TRBJ2-7, with TRBD1 identical over 11 bases. Sequencing was done on a sample of PBMCs. The CDR3 protein is CSTGQGAAEQYF. The CDR3 DNA is TGCAGCACCGGACAGGGGGCGGCCGAGCAGTACTTC.